One T cell receptor beta chain is described in this entry. Antigen unknown. Though probably carrying unrecorded immune exposures, donors were nominally healthy at sampling. These data come from a study of cytomegalovirus exposure and HLA in healthy donors. Study results and caveats: According to the study, about 180 TCR beta chains were cytomegalovirus-associated.

From germline, CDR1 is SEHNR and CDR2 FQNEAQ (reference sequence). Trimming took 3 bases from V and 1 from J; bases not matched to a gene: 6. The CDR3 has 15 amino acids. The PCR had 60 Vbeta and 13 Jbeta primers. The protocol was immunoSEQ multiplex PCR, while the TCRdb copy is restricted to in-frame clones and leaves out a portion. The repertoire holds roughly 100,000 clones, with approximately 82% as singletons. Sequenced input: PBMCs. The origin of this receptor is a man aged 35-49 years in good health and CMV-seropositive. The chain couples TRBV7-9 to TRBJ2-7, with 7 bases lining up with TRBD1. In DNA form, the CDR3 reads TGTGCCAGCAGCTTCGCCGGGACAGAGTCCTACGAGCAGTACTTC. Translation: CASSFAGTESYEQYF.